Shown below are 18 T cell receptor beta chains from a single sample sequenced in a study of response to subunit inactivated influenza vaccine. Via MiXCR, TCRdb re-called the RT-PCR reads, giving one row per CDR3 protein. The data hold 600,000 to 850,000 distinct CDR3 sequences, with approximately 14% observed a single time. The sequencing used PBMCs from blood, collected about 14 days before vaccination. The source is a man aged 45-65 years who received an inactivated influenza vaccine.

The CDR3 region is CASSQQKIAEPQHF. The CDR3 coding sequence is TGTGCCAGCAGTCAGCAAAAGATCGCGGAGCCCCAGCATTTT. The chain carries TRBV6-2 or TRBV6-3 and TRBJ1-5, with D hard to call. This CDR3 has 14 amino acids. V lost 5 bases to trimming and J lost 8 bases, with 16 bases between them. Germline-derived CDR1 and CDR2 are MNHEY and SVGEGT.

This clonotype was seen ten or more times. V is TRBV5-1 and J is TRBJ2-2; D may be TRBD2 (7 bases). Looked up from germline, CDR1 is SGHRS and CDR2 is YFSETQ. Trimming removed 4 bases from V and 1 base from J, with 17 bases in between. This CDR3 is 17 amino acids long. The CDR3 region has the DNA TGCGCCAGCAGCGGGGGGGCTGGACGGCTGAACACCGGGGAGCTGTTTTTT. Its protein product is CASSGGAGRLNTGELFF.

This clonotype was picked up many times. V gene TRBV20-1 combines with J gene TRBJ1-6; D gene unclear. The CDR3 runs to 13 residues. Trimming removed 0 bases at V and 7 bases at J, with 7 bases between. Germline CDR1 reads DFQATT; CDR2 reads SNEGSKA (reference sequence). The CDR3 loop is CSARDFPNSPLHF. In DNA, the CDR3 is TGCAGTGCTAGAGATTTTCCAAATTCACCCCTCCACTTT.

This clonotype appeared a few times. The chain has TRBV6-4 and TRBJ2-3, with no clear D. The CDR3 length is 13 residues. V shed 4 bases and J shed 6 bases, with 11 bases lying between them. Looked up from germline, CDR1 is MRHNA and CDR2 is SNTAGT. The CDR3 loop is CASSVSVGDTQYF. CDR3 DNA: TGTGCCAGCAGTGTATCTGTCGGGGATACGCAGTATTTT.

This clonotype occurred a few times. The chain carries TRBV12-3 or TRBV12-4 and TRBJ1-6; 7 nucleotides line up with TRBD1. Unmatched junction bases numbered 8, after V lost 10 bases and J lost 8 bases. The CDR3 has 13 amino acids. The CDR3 bases are TGTGCCACTCTCCCAGGGGGTTATTCACCCCTCCACTTT. Translated, it gives CATLPGGYSPLHF.

This clonotype was picked up a small number of times. The chain couples TRBV6-4 to TRBJ2-3; TRBD1 agrees at 8 bases. This CDR3 comprises 15 residues. Per the germline V gene, CDR1 is MRHNA and CDR2 is SNTAGT. J gave up 6 bases and V 2 bases, and 7 bases lay outside the gene matches. CDR3 in DNA: TGTGCCAGCAGTGACGGTGGGCAGGGGGCTGATACGCAGTATTTT. As protein: CASSDGGQGADTQYF.

The gene calls are TRBV12-3 or TRBV12-4 and TRBJ2-1; 7 bases align to TRBD2. The J segment lost 2 bases and the V segment lost 5 bases, leaving 6 bases of the junction unmatched. The length of the CDR3 is 15 residues. This CDR3 is CASSPSAGAYNEQFF. The CDR3 DNA follows: TGTGCCAGCAGTCCTTCTGCGGGAGCCTACAATGAGCAGTTCTTC.

The J gene is TRBJ1-1, the V gene TRBV4-2, with D possibly being TRBD1 (5 bases). Germline loops: CDR1 LGHNA, CDR2 YNFKEQ. The CDR3 consists of 17 residues. The V end lost 1 base, the J end lost 3 bases, and 18 bases lay between the germline ends. CDR3 nucleotides: TGTGCCAGCAGCCAAGGATTTCGACAGTCCGGCGACACTGAAGCTTTCTTT. It yields the protein CASSQGFRQSGDTEAFF.

The chain couples TRBV12-3 or TRBV12-4 to TRBJ2-7; 7 bases agree with TRBD2. There are 17 residues in the CDR3. J was trimmed by 1 base and V by 4 bases; bases with no gene match: 13. As DNA, the CDR3 is TGTGCCAGCAGTTCTCTAGCGGCCTCCTCCAAATCCTACGAGCAGTACTTC. Translating gives CASSSLAASSKSYEQYF.

CDR3 sequence: CASSSAPTGDNEQFF. CDR3 nucleotide sequence: TGTGCCAGCAGCTCGGCCCCGACAGGGGACAATGAGCAGTTCTTC. This chain links TRBV5-5 with TRBJ2-1; 8 bases fit TRBD1. V shed 3 bases and J 5 bases; nucleotides not matched to a gene: 7. The length of the CDR3 is 15 residues. The germline gives CDR1 SGHKS, CDR2 YYEKEE (reference sequence).

The chain links TRBV6-2 or TRBV6-3 to TRBJ2-1; 12 bases map to TRBD2. The germline gives CDR1 MNHEY, CDR2 SVGEGT. V lost 0 bases and J lost 6; bases outside the gene matches: 15. The CDR3 spans 20 residues. Here the CDR3 reads CASSYSLTSGGDPKLNEQFF. DNA for the CDR3: TGTGCCAGCAGTTACTCCCTGACTAGCGGGGGTGACCCTAAACTCAATGAGCAGTTCTTC.

The chain has TRBV20-1 and TRBJ1-5; maybe TRBD1 (6 bases). Looked up from germline, CDR1 is DFQATT and CDR2 is SNEGSKA (reference sequence). V shed 1 base and J shed 4 bases, with 11 bases lying between them. This CDR3 contains 14 residues. The CDR3: CSARGQASNQPQHF. CDR3 bases: TGCAGTGCTAGAGGACAGGCCAGTAATCAGCCCCAGCATTTT.

This chain joins TRBV27 and TRBJ2-1, with 11 bases identical to TRBD2. J was trimmed by 2 bases and V by 6 bases; bases with no gene match: 3. The CDR3 spans 15 residues. Germline V lookup: CDR1 MNHEY, CDR2 SMNVEV (reference sequence). CDR3 amino acids: CASSVSGGAYNEQFF. In nucleotides, the CDR3 is TGTGCCAGCAGCGTTAGCGGGGGGGCCTACAATGAGCAGTTCTTC.

The rearrangement uses TRBV5-1 and TRBJ2-7; TRBD2 aligns across 7 bases. The CDR3 is 16 residues long. Losses at the gene ends were 4 bases for V and 1 base for J; bases not matched to a gene: 11. Per the germline V gene, CDR1 is SGHRS and CDR2 is YFSETQ. The DNA for the CDR3 is TGCGCCAGCAGCCCAAACCCCGGGACTATTTCCTACGAGCAGTACTTC. Its translation is CASSPNPGTISYEQYF.

This clonotype has more than one count but fewer than ten. This chain connects TRBV27 to TRBJ2-3; D gene ambiguous. Trimming shortened V by 6 bases and J by 6 bases, and 22 bases separated the two germline ends. This CDR3 has 16 amino acids. CDR1 is MNHEY, CDR2 SMNVEV, per germline (reference sequence). The CDR3 DNA reads TGTGCCAGCAGCCCTCTGATGAGGTTATTCAAGGATACGCAGTATTTT. It yields the protein CASSPLMRLFKDTQYF.

This clonotype was counted between two and nine times. The V and J genes are TRBV28 and TRBJ2-3; no firm D call. Germline CDR1 and CDR2: MDHEN and SYDVKM. The germline V and J ends were trimmed by 4 bases and 0 bases, with 14 bases remaining between them. This CDR3 comprises 16 residues. CDR3 loop: CASSSVRFSSTDTQYF. DNA for the CDR3: TGTGCCAGCAGTTCTGTCAGATTCTCTAGCACAGATACGCAGTATTTT. Drawing the rest from reference TRBV28 and TRBJ2-3, the complete variable domain is DVKVTQSSRYLVKRTGEKVFLECVQDMDHENMFWYRQDPGLGLRLIYFSYDVKMKEKGDIPEGYSVSREKKERFSLILESASTNQTSMYLCASSSVRFSSTDTQYFGPGTRLTVL.

The CDR3 DNA follows: TGCGCCAGCAGCTTAGCGGGGAAAACAGATACGCAGTATTTT. The encoded protein is CASSLAGKTDTQYF. The chain carries TRBV5-1 and TRBJ2-3; 7 bases fit TRBD2. Germline V gives CDR1 SGHRS, CDR2 YFSETQ. This CDR3 region has 14 residues. J lost 3 bases, V lost 2 bases, and 3 bases had no gene match.

The chain employs TRBV5-1 and TRBJ2-7; 8 nucleotides agree with TRBD1. This CDR3 has 15 amino acids. Germline V gives CDR1 SGHRS, CDR2 YFSETQ. V lost 0 bases, J lost 3 bases, and 5 bases stayed unmatched. This CDR3 reads CASSLGGTGHYEQYF. The CDR3 DNA follows: TGCGCCAGCAGCTTGGGAGGGACAGGACACTACGAGCAGTACTTC.